Presented here are 3 T cell receptor beta chains from one specimen sequenced in a study of blood T cell repertoires in COVID-19. Method: immunoSEQ multiplex PCR; TCRdb's copy keeps in-frame clones and lacks some. Of tens of thousands of clones listed, around 86% are singletons. The sequenced sample consisted of peripheral blood. The receptors shown here come from a woman of 80 years or more with acute or convalescent COVID-19.

This clone was found once. The V gene is TRBV10-3, the J gene TRBJ1-2, with D tentatively TRBD1 (6 bases). V gave up 6 bases and J gave up 4 bases, with 9 bases separating them. The CDR3 has 12 residues. The germline CDR1 and CDR2 sequences are ENHRY and SYGVKD. CDR3 coding DNA: TGTGCCATCAGGGACAGTTTCTATGGCTACACCTTC. It codes for CAIRDSFYGYTF.

This clone has more than one count but fewer than ten. The rearrangement joins TRBV10-3 to TRBJ2-1, with D tentatively TRBD2 (5 bases). The germline CDR1 and CDR2 sequences are ENHRY and SYGVKD. This CDR3 spans 13 amino acids. The germline V and J ends were trimmed by 6 bases and 0 bases, with 6 bases remaining between them. The chain's CDR3 is CAIRGSSYNEQFF. In nucleotides, the CDR3 is TGTGCCATCAGGGGGAGCTCCTACAATGAGCAGTTCTTC.

V usage is TRBV24-1 and J usage is TRBJ2-5, with a tentative D call TRBD2 (6 bases). Trimming took off 9 bases at V and 4 bases at J, with 11 bases between the two ends. The CDR3 is 12 residues long. Germline CDR1 is KGHDR and CDR2 is SFDVKD. DNA of the CDR3: TGTGCCACCCGCGGGGCTCGAGAGACCCAGTACTTC. Its protein product is CATRGARETQYF.